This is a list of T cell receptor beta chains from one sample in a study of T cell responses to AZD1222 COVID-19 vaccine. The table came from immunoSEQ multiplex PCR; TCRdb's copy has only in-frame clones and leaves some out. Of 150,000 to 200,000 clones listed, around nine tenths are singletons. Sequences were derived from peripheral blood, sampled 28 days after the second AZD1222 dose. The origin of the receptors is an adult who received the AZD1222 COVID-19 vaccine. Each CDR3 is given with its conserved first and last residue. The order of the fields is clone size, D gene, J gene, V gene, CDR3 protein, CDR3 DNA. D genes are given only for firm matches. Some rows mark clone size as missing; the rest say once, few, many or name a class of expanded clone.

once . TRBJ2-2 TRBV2 CASEEDQFANTGELFF TGTGCCAGCGAAGAGGACCAGTTCGCGAACACCGGGGAGCTGTTTTTT
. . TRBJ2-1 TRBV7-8 CASSLVGGRGNEQFF TGTGCCAGCAGCTTAGTAGGTGGGAGAGGGAATGAGCAGTTCTTC
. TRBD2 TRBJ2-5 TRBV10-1 CASGTGGNQETQYF TGCGCCAGCGGAACGGGAGGGAACCAAGAGACCCAGTACTTC
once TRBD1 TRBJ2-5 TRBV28 CASSGQGEVETQYF TGTGCCAGCAGTGGACAGGGAGAGGTAGAGACCCAGTACTTC
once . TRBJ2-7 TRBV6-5 CASSRAFDSTYEQYF TGTGCCAGCAGTCGGGCCTTTGACAGCACCTACGAGCAGTACTTC
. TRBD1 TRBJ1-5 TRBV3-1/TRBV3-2 CASSQGDRENQPQHF TGTGCCAGCAGCCAAGGGGACAGGGAAAATCAGCCCCAGCATTTT
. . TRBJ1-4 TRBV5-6 CASSPRGPGGDEKLFF TGTGCCAGCAGCCCACGAGGACCGGGGGGAGATGAAAAACTGTTTTTT
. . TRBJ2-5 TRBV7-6 CASSSQETQYF TGTGCCAGCAGCTCTCAAGAGACCCAGTACTTC
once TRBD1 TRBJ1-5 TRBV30 CAWSGDRVGQPQHF TGTGCCTGGAGTGGGGACAGGGTGGGTCAGCCCCAGCATTTT
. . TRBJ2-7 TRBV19 CASSWDDGGSYEQYF TGTGCCAGTAGTTGGGATGACGGGGGATCCTACGAGCAGTACTTC
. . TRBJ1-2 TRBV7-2 CASSPTGSRNYGYTF TGTGCCAGCAGCCCAACAGGGTCGAGGAACTATGGCTACACCTTC
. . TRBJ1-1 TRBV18 CASSPQDRPAEAFF TGTGCCAGCTCACCACAAGACAGACCTGCTGAAGCTTTCTTT
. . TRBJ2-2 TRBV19 CASTKRRGAANTGELFF TGTGCCAGTACTAAGCGGAGGGGGGCCGCGAACACCGGGGAGCTGTTTTTT
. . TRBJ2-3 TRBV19 CATIRGAGEDTQYF TGTGCGACGATACGGGGGGCGGGAGAAGATACGCAGTATTTT
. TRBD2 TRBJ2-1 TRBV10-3 CAISALGLAGSSSYNEQFF TGTGCCATCAGTGCCCTGGGACTAGCGGGCTCGAGCTCCTACAATGAGCAGTTCTTC
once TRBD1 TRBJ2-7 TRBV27 CASSLRDRILHEQYF TGTGCCAGCAGCCTACGGGACAGGATTCTCCACGAGCAGTACTTC
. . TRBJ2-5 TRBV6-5 CASSYRGQETQYF TGTGCCAGCAGTTACAGGGGGCAAGAGACCCAGTACTTC
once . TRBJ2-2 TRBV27 CASSPGELFF TGTGCCAGCAGTCCCGGGGAGCTGTTTTTT
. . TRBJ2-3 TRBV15 CATSRAHRGTDTQYF TGTGCCACCAGCAGAGCCCACAGGGGCACAGATACGCAGTATTTT
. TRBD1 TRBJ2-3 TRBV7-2 CASSPYALKGASDTQYF TGTGCCAGCAGCCCCTATGCGTTGAAGGGGGCATCAGATACGCAGTATTTT
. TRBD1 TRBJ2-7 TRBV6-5 CASRPGQALYEQYF TGTGCCAGCAGGCCGGGACAGGCCCTCTACGAGCAGTACTTC
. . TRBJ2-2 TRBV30 CAWSSGSVTGELFF TGTGCCTGGAGTTCCGGGAGTGTCACCGGGGAGCTGTTTTTT
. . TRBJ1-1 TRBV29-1 CSVQGVENTEAFF TGCAGCGTACAAGGGGTAGAGAACACTGAAGCTTTCTTT
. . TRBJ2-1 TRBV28 CASRAGRYNEQFF TGTGCCAGCAGGGCAGGGAGGTACAATGAGCAGTTCTTC
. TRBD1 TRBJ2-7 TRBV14 CASSPDRSSYEQYF TGTGCCAGCAGCCCGGACAGGTCCTCCTACGAGCAGTACTTC
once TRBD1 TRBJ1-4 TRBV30 CAWGPRGRGIEKLFF TGTGCCTGGGGCCCTCGTGGCAGGGGGATAGAGAAACTGTTTTTT
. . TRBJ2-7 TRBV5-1 CASSLDPSGFDEQYF TGCGCCAGCAGCTTGGATCCTTCAGGGTTCGACGAGCAGTACTTC
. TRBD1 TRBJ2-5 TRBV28 CASKGTEETQYF TGTGCCAGTAAGGGGACAGAAGAGACCCAGTACTTC
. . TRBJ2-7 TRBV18 CASSPSQGQIHEQYF TGTGCCAGCTCACCAAGCCAGGGGCAGATCCACGAGCAGTACTTC
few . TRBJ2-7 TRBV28 CASSLSGVPVHEQYF TGTGCCAGCAGTTTATCGGGGGTGCCGGTCCACGAGCAGTACTTC
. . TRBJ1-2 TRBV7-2 CASSRGLGNYGYTF TGTGCCAGCAGCCGCGGCTTAGGGAACTATGGCTACACCTTC
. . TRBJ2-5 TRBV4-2 CASSQGEGPRGETQYF TGTGCCAGCAGCCAGGGGGAGGGACCGAGGGGGGAGACCCAGTACTTC
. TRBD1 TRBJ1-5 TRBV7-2 CASSRQGVRDQPQHF TGTGCCAGCAGCCGTCAGGGGGTTAGGGATCAGCCCCAGCATTTT
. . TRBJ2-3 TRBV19 CASKFPPGDTQYF TGTGCCAGTAAATTTCCCCCGGGAGATACGCAGTATTTT
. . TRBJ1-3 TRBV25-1 CASSEGWGGGSGNTIYF TGTGCCAGCAGTGAAGGATGGGGGGGCGGCTCTGGAAACACCATATATTTT
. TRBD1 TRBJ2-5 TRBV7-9 CASSSPTGVETQYF TGTGCCAGCAGCTCCCCGACAGGGGTGGAGACCCAGTACTTC
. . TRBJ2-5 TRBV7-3 CASSLAPRQETQYF TGTGCCAGCAGCTTAGCGCCCCGGCAGGAGACCCAGTACTTC
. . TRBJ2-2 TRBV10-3 CAISEQGNTGELFF TGTGCCATCAGTGAACAGGGCAACACCGGGGAGCTGTTTTTT
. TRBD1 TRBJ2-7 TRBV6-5 CASSLRDRAYEQYF TGTGCCAGCAGCCTCCGGGACAGAGCATACGAGCAGTACTTC
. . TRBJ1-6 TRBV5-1 CASSLEAGSNNSPLHF TGCGCCAGCAGCTTGGAGGCAGGGAGCAATAATTCACCCCTCCACTTT
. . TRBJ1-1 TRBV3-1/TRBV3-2 CASSPNLWGGGEAFF TGTGCCAGCAGCCCCAACCTGTGGGGGGGAGGTGAAGCTTTCTTT
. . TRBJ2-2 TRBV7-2 CASSLFRGNTGELFF TGTGCCAGCAGCCTCTTCCGAGGGAACACCGGGGAGCTGTTTTTT
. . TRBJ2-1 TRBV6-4 CASSTDSSSYNEQFF TGTGCCAGCAGTACCGACTCGAGCTCCTACAATGAGCAGTTCTTC
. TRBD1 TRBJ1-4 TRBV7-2 CASSPRQGGTNEKLFF TGTGCCAGCAGCCCAAGACAGGGTGGGACTAATGAAAAACTGTTTTTT
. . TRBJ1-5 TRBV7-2 CASSAIRGRNQPQHF TGTGCCAGCAGTGCAATCAGGGGAAGGAATCAGCCCCAGCATTTT
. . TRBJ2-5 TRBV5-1 CASSSTTGAGGETQYF TGCGCCAGCAGCTCTACCACGGGAGCAGGAGGAGAGACCCAGTACTTC
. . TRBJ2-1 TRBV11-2 CASSSEMYNEQFF TGTGCCAGCAGCTCCGAAATGTACAATGAGCAGTTCTTC
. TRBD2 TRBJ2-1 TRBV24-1 CATSDLETSGSSYNEQFF TGTGCCACCAGTGATTTAGAAACTAGCGGGAGCTCCTACAATGAGCAGTTCTTC
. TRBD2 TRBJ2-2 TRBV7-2 CASSPGPLAGGNTGELFF TGTGCCAGCAGCCCGGGGCCTCTAGCGGGGGGGAACACCGGGGAGCTGTTTTTT
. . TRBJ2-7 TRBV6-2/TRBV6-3 CASSRGSFYEQYF TGTGCCAGCAGCCGGGGATCCTTCTACGAGCAGTACTTC
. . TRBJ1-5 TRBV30 CAWMGKGGQPQHF TGTGCCTGGATGGGTAAGGGGGGACAGCCCCAGCATTTT
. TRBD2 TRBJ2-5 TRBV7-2 CASKRLAGARETQYF TGTGCCAGCAAGAGACTAGCGGGAGCCCGAGAGACCCAGTACTTC
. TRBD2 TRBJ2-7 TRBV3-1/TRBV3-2 CASRLAGARYEQYF TGTGCCAGCAGACTAGCGGGAGCACGGTACGAGCAGTACTTC
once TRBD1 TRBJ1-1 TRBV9 CASSEDRGYGEAFF TGTGCCAGCAGCGAAGACAGGGGCTATGGTGAAGCTTTCTTT
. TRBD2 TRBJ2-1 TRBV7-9 CASSLGLADYNEQFF TGTGCCAGCAGCCTGGGACTAGCGGACTACAATGAGCAGTTCTTC
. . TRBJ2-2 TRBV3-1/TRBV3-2 CASSQVGGRGTGELFF TGTGCCAGCAGCCAAGTTGGTGGGAGAGGCACCGGGGAGCTGTTTTTT
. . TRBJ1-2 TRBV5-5 CASSLDRVVGYTF TGTGCCAGCAGCTTGGACAGGGTCGTTGGCTACACCTTC
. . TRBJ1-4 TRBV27 CASKPTGILKEKLFF TGTGCCAGCAAACCTACAGGGATTCTAAAAGAAAAACTGTTTTTT